A single sample is the source of the 25 T cell receptor beta chains below, sequenced in a study of human T cells and chemical hapten exposure. Via MiXCR, TCRdb re-called the RACE reads, giving one row per CDR3 protein. The table shows a few hundred thousand distinct CDR3 sequences, with around 6% occurring only once. The time point here: patch test 2, 6 weeks after DPC sensitization. The treatment is: therapeutic diphenylcyclopropenone sensitization with weekly scalp DPC. The sample consisted of whole blood, taken in connection with sensitization to the hapten diphenylcyclopropenone (DPC). The receptors come from a woman aged 18-35 years with alopecia areata. Some clones in this sample may be carry-over from other donors' samples.

The chain combines TRBV18 with TRBJ2-4, with 10 bases fitting TRBD2. The germline V gene has CDR1 KGHSH and CDR2 LQKENI. The CDR3 is 17 residues long. V was pared by 5 bases and J by 6 bases, with 13 bases of the junction left unmatched. The CDR3 DNA reads as TGTGCCAGCTCATCGGAAGCAGGGCTAGCGGGAGCAAACATTCAGTACTTC. Protein sequence: CASSSEAGLAGANIQYF.

The chain employs TRBV28 and TRBJ2-3; D is unresolved. Germline V gene sequence: CDR1 MDHEN, CDR2 SYDVKM. Trimming shortened V by 1 base and J by 0 bases, and 8 bases separated the two germline ends. The CDR3 sequence is 15 residues long. CDR3 protein: CASSLSGKSTDTQYF. CDR3 DNA: TGTGCCAGCAGTTTATCGGGCAAAAGCACAGATACGCAGTATTTT. Full variable domain (rest looked up from reference TRBV28 and TRBJ2-3): DVKVTQSSRYLVKRTGEKVFLECVQDMDHENMFWYRQDPGLGLRLIYFSYDVKMKEKGDIPEGYSVSREKKERFSLILESASTNQTSMYLCASSLSGKSTDTQYFGPGTRLTVL.

This sequence joins TRBV27 and TRBJ2-7; no firm D call. Trimming left V 4 bases short and J 5 bases short, with 21 bases between. CDR1 is MNHEY and CDR2 is SMNVEV in the germline V gene (reference sequence). CDR3 size: 16 residues. The CDR3 bases are TGTGCCAGCAGTTCCCCCCTCGACCGGGCCCGCGACGAGCAGTACTTC. Its protein product is CASSSPLDRARDEQYF.

The chain combines TRBV11-2 with TRBJ1-1; D gene uncertain. Germline V CDR1 and CDR2: SGHAT, FQNNGV. Trimming took off 3 bases at V and 6 bases at J, with 11 bases between the two ends. The CDR3 contains 13 residues. The CDR3 bases are TGTGCCAGCAGCTTCCCCGACGGCGCTGAAGCTTTCTTT. It is translated as CASSFPDGAEAFF.

The V call is TRBV6-6, the J call TRBJ2-3, with 8 bases matching TRBD2. CDR1 and CDR2 (germline): MNHNY, SVGAGI (reference sequence). The CDR3 consists of 15 residues. V gave up 8 bases and J gave up 6 bases; unmatched junction bases: 13. This CDR3 is CASLRERTSHDTQYF. CDR3 bases: TGTGCCAGCTTGAGGGAACGGACTAGCCACGATACGCAGTATTTT.

The sample holds a few counts of this clonotype. This chain links TRBV11-1 with TRBJ2-5, with D possibly being TRBD2 (6 bases). The CDR3 has 12 amino acids. Trimming removed 6 bases from V and 5 bases from J, with 10 bases in between. The V gene's germline CDR1 is SGHAT and CDR2 FQDESV (reference sequence). CDR3 in DNA: TGTGCCAGCAGGGCGGAGGGCGAGACCCAGTACTTC. Translating gives CASRAEGETQYF. Looking up the rest from reference TRBV11-1 and TRBJ2-5 gives the full variable domain: EAEVAQSPRYKITEKSQAVAFWCDPISGHATLYWYRQILGQGPELLVQFQDESVVDDSQLPKDRFSAERLKGVDSTLKIQPAELGDSAMYLCASRAEGETQYFGPGTRLLVL.

A remark on this clonotype: One end of the junction fails to match germline, which may point to a read error. The chain recombines TRBV7-3 with TRBJ2-3, with 11 bases lining up with TRBD2. The CDR3 is 14 residues long. Per the germline V gene, CDR1 is SGHTA and CDR2 is FQGTGA. The CDR3 bases are TGTGCCAGCAGCCCTAGCGGGGGGCCAGATTCGCAGTATTTT. Its translation: CASSPSGGPDSQYF.

This clonotype was seen more than once but under ten times. The rearrangement uses TRBV12-5 and TRBJ1-1, with D hard to call. CDR3 length: 14 residues. The ends were cut back, 6 bases at V and 5 bases at J, with 16 bases in the middle. The germline V gene has CDR1 LGHNT and CDR2 FRNRAP. CDR3: CASGNGVVWTEAFF. The CDR3 nucleotides read TGTGCTAGTGGGAACGGGGTCGTATGGACTGAAGCTTTCTTT.

This clonotype was seen more than once but under ten times. This chain links TRBV28 with TRBJ2-7, with D maybe TRBD1 (5 bases). This CDR3 has 12 amino acids. The germline gives CDR1 MDHEN, CDR2 SYDVKM. With 3 bases removed from V and 3 bases from J, the gap between germline ends came to 6 bases. The CDR3: CASSFRGYEQYF. The CDR3 DNA follows: TGTGCCAGCAGTTTTAGGGGCTACGAGCAGTACTTC.

There are a few counts of this clonotype. The chain has TRBV3-1 and TRBJ1-3, with D unresolved. Germline V gives CDR1 LGHDT, CDR2 YNNKEL (reference sequence). The CDR3 covers 16 residues. Trimming removed 0 bases at V and 4 bases at J, with 13 bases between. As DNA, the CDR3 is TGTGCCAGCAGCCAAGATCAGGCCCACTCGGGAAACACCATATATTTT. It codes for CASSQDQAHSGNTIYF.

The V and J genes are TRBV6-5 and TRBJ2-5, with a tentative D call TRBD2 (5 bases). In germline, CDR1 is MNHEY, CDR2 SVGAGI. This CDR3 has 13 amino acids. V dropped 6 bases and J dropped 1 base, with 9 bases sitting between them. The chain's CDR3 is CASREGLQETQYF. In DNA, the CDR3 is TGTGCCAGCAGGGAAGGACTCCAAGAGACCCAGTACTTC.

This clonotype was counted at least ten times. The chain carries TRBV2 and TRBJ2-3; TRBD2 aligns across 11 bases. The ends lost 6 bases at V and 6 bases at J; junction bases unmatched: 8. The CDR3 covers 15 residues. Germline V CDR1 and CDR2: SNHLY, FYNNEI. The CDR3 loop is CASRLLSSGGDTQYF. The CDR3 bases are TGTGCCAGCAGGCTCCTTTCTAGCGGGGGGGATACGCAGTATTTT.

This clonotype was picked up many times. The chain uses TRBV7-2 and TRBJ2-1, with 8 bases that match TRBD2. V shed 4 bases, J shed 12 bases, and the junction held 5 bases outside the gene matches. CDR3 length equals 12 residues. CDR1 SGHTA and CDR2 FQGNSA come from the germline V gene. The CDR3 DNA reads TGTGCCAGCAGCTCTCGAGCGGGGGCGCAGTTCTTC. It translates to CASSSRAGAQFF.

The gene calls are TRBV10-3 and TRBJ2-1, with 8 bases identical to TRBD2. This CDR3 comprises 15 residues. The V gene's germline CDR1 is ENHRY and CDR2 SYGVKD. Trimming removed 3 bases from V and 4 bases from J; junction bases left unmatched: 5. CDR3 DNA sequence: TGTGCCATCAGTGAACCCGGGACTAGATACAATGAGCAGTTCTTC. This sequence encodes CAISEPGTRYNEQFF.

This chain joins TRBV6-2 or TRBV6-3 and TRBJ2-7, with TRBD2 matching 10 bases. V gave up 7 bases and J gave up 7 bases; unmatched junction bases: 10. Per the germline V gene, CDR1 is MNHEY and CDR2 is SVGEGT. The CDR3 contains 14 residues. DNA for the CDR3: TGTGCCAGCATTCGGAGCGGGGGGGCCGGGGAGCAGTACTTC. Translated, it gives CASIRSGGAGEQYF.

This clonotype was counted ten times or more. The chain recombines TRBV6-5 with TRBJ2-2, with D unresolved. Trimming took 1 base from V and 3 from J, leaving 12 bases between them. This CDR3 is 16 amino acids long. Germline V gene lookup returns CDR1 MNHEY and CDR2 SVGAGI. CDR3 bases: TGTGCCAGCAGTTACTTATCGGGCGCCGACACCGGGGAGCTGTTTTTT. This codes for CASSYLSGADTGELFF.

The chain couples TRBV25-1 to TRBJ2-2, with 7 bases fitting TRBD2. Trimming cost V 4 bases and J 0 bases; bases outside gene matches: 8. CDR3 length equals 17 residues. Germline V gene data show CDR1 as MGHDK and CDR2 as SYGVNS. The CDR3 nucleotides are TGTGCCAGCAGTGGACACTCCCGGGGGGCGAACACCGGGGAGCTGTTTTTT. It translates to CASSGHSRGANTGELFF. Full variable domain (remainder filled in from reference TRBV25-1 and TRBJ2-2): EADIYQTPRYLVIGTGKKITLECSQTMGHDKMYWYQQDPGMELHLIHYSYGVNSTEKGDLSSESTVSRIRTEHFPLTLESARPSHTSQYLCASSGHSRGANTGELFFGEGSRLTVL.

This clonotype was seen a handful of times. V gene TRBV15 combines with J gene TRBJ2-1, with a possible D match to TRBD2 (5 bases). CDR1 LNHNV and CDR2 YYDKDF come from the germline V gene (reference sequence). The CDR3 loop spans 14 amino acids. V dropped 1 base and J dropped 10 bases, with 14 bases sitting between them. CDR3 region: CATSRVTGMGEQFF. CDR3 DNA: TGTGCCACCAGCAGAGTTACCGGGATGGGCGAGCAGTTCTTC.

V and J are TRBV2 and TRBJ1-3; a weak D match, TRBD1 (6 bases). CDR3 length: 15 residues. V was clipped by 7 bases and J by 4 bases, with 17 bases between them. Germline CDR1 and CDR2: SNHLY and FYNNEI. CDR3 sequence: CASIRPGASGNTIYF. The CDR3 bases are TGTGCCAGCATTAGGCCGGGGGCGTCGGGAAACACCATATATTTT. The whole variable domain, remainder taken from reference TRBV2 and TRBJ1-3, is EPEVTQTPSHQVTQMGQEVILRCVPISNHLYFYWYRQILGQKVEFLVSFYNNEISEKSEIFDDQFSVERPDGSNFTLKIRSTKLEDSAMYFCASIRPGASGNTIYFGEGSWLTVV.

The CDR3 region has the DNA TGTGCCAGCAGTTACACACTCAGGGGGCGGACTGAAGCTTTCTTT. Its protein is CASSYTLRGRTEAFF. The chain recombines TRBV6-5 with TRBJ1-1, with 8 positions matching TRBD1. CDR1 and CDR2 from the germline V gene are MNHEY and SVGAGI. V lost 2 bases, J lost 5 bases, and 7 bases stayed unmatched. The CDR3 is 15 residues long.

This clonotype was found a few times. The rearrangement links TRBV3-1 to TRBJ2-6; TRBD1 aligns across 7 bases. V lost 5 bases and J lost 4; bases outside the gene matches: 5. The germline V gene encodes CDR1 LGHDT and CDR2 YNNKEL (reference sequence). The CDR3 has 15 residues. The CDR3, as DNA: TGTGCCAGCAGCTCCCGGGACAGAGGGGCCAACGTCCTGACTTTC. Translation gives CASSSRDRGANVLTF.

This clonotype has ten or more counts. This chain uses TRBV2 with TRBJ1-5; D gene unclear. The length of the CDR3 is 12 residues. In germline, CDR1 is SNHLY, CDR2 FYNNEI. V lost 4 bases and J lost 3, with 4 bases in between. In nucleotides, the CDR3 is TGTGCCAGCAGTGGGCTCAATCAGCCCCAGCATTTT. This sequence encodes CASSGLNQPQHF.

This clonotype was picked up many times. In nucleotides, the CDR3 is TGTGCCAGCAGGCAGGAGGGGGTCAGCACTGAAGCTTTCTTT. Translation gives CASRQEGVSTEAFF. This chain links TRBV6-2 or TRBV6-3 with TRBJ1-1; possible D gene TRBD1, 6 bases. Germline V lookup: CDR1 MNHEY, CDR2 SVGEGT. The CDR3 length is 14 residues. The ends were cut back, 6 bases at V and 4 bases at J, with 15 bases in the middle.

The table lists this clonotype with many counts. V and J are TRBV20-1 and TRBJ1-5; a weak D match, TRBD1 (5 bases). The germline gives CDR1 DFQATT, CDR2 SNEGSKA (reference sequence). V lost 0 bases, J lost 7 bases, and 16 bases lay in between. The CDR3 runs to 15 residues. The CDR3 DNA is TGCAGTGCTAGAGATCTGGAGGCAGGGTCGCAGCCCCAGCATTTT. Protein product: CSARDLEAGSQPQHF.

This clonotype has just a few counts. This rearrangement joins TRBV7-9 to TRBJ1-5; 10 bases agree with TRBD1. Trimming at V came to 5 bases and at J to 5 bases, leaving 6 bases not matched to a gene. Germline CDR1 SEHNR, CDR2 FQNEAQ (reference sequence). The CDR3 covers 15 residues. The CDR3 protein is CASSPGTGVYQPQHF. In DNA form, the CDR3 reads TGTGCCAGCAGCCCCGGGACAGGGGTATATCAGCCCCAGCATTTT.